The clone carrying this T cell receptor beta chain was picked up a small number of times. Its specificity is not known. A multiplex PCR was run with 60 Vbeta primers and 13 Jbeta primers. Using immunoSEQ multiplex PCR, the repertoire was profiled, and TCRdb retains in-frame clones only, with some absent. The sample has about 110,000 clones, around three quarters seen once; the top ten hold approximately 3%. This sample stems from a study of cytomegalovirus exposure and HLA in healthy donors. Overall study results and limits: In a later analysis, compared with equally common non-associated chains, HLA-associated beta chains were more expanded.

Participants comprised healthy donors of bone marrow. CDR3 length: 15 amino acids. Germline V gene lookup returns CDR1 MNHNS and CDR2 SASEGT. V gave up 6 bases and J gave up 3 bases; unmatched junction bases: 4. V gene TRBV6-1 combines with J gene TRBJ1-5; TRBD1 agrees at 11 bases. The sequence was collected from a woman aged 40 to 50 in good health and CMV-seronegative. The source material was PBMCs. In nucleotides, the CDR3 is TGTGCCAGCAGCCTGGACAGGGGGCTCAATCAGCCCCAGCATTTT. It yields the protein CASSLDRGLNQPQHF.